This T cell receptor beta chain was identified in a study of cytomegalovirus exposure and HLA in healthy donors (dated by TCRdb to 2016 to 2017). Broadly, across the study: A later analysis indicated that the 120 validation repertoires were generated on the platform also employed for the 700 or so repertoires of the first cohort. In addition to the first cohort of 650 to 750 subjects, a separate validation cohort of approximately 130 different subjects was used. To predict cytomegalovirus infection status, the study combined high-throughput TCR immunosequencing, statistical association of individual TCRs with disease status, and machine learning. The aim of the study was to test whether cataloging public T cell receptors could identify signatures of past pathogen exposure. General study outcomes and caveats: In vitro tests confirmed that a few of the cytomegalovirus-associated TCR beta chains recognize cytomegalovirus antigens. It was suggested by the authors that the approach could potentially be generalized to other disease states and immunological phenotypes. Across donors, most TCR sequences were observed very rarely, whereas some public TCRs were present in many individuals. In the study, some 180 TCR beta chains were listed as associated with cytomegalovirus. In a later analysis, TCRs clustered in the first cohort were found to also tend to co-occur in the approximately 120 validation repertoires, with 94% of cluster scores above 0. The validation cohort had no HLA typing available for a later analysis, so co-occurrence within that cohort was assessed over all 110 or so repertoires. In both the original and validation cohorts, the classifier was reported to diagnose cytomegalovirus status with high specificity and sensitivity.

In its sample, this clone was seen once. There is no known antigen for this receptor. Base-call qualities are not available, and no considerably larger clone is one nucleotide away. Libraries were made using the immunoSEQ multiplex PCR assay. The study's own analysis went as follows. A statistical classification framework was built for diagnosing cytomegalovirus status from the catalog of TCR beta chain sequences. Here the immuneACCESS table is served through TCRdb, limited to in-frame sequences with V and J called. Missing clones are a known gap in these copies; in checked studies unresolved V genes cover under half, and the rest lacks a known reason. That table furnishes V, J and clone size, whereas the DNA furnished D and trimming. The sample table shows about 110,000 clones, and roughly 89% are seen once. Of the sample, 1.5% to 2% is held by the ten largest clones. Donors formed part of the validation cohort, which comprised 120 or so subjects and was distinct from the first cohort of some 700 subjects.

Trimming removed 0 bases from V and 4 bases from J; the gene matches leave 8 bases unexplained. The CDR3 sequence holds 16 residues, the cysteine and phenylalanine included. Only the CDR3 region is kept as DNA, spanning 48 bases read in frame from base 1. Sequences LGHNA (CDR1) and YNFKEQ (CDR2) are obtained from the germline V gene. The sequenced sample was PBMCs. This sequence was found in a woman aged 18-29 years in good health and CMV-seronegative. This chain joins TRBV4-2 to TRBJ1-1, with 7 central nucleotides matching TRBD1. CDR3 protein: CASSQEQGHHFTEAFF. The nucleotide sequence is TGTGCCAGCAGCCAAGAACAGGGGCATCATTTCACTGAAGCTTTCTTT.